The source of this TCR beta chain is a study of blood T cell repertoires in COVID-19. After removal of 2 bases from V and 8 bases from J, the junction contained 12 bases not matched to a gene. The CDR3 has 16 amino acids. The V gene's germline CDR1 is MNHEY and CDR2 SVGAGI. Sequencing was performed with immunoSEQ multiplex PCR; in TCRdb, only in-frame clones are kept and a portion is missing. The table records some 270,000 clones, around 84% of them present only once. Sequenced: peripheral blood. This chain joins TRBV6-5 and TRBJ2-4; TRBD2 aligns across 7 bases. This TCR was recovered from a woman aged 35 to 49 who had recovered from COVID-19. The CDR3 is CASSYRASGPRDIQYF. CDR3 bases: TGTGCCAGCAGTTACCGGGCTAGCGGCCCCCGGGACATTCAGTACTTC.